A selection of T cell receptor beta chains follows, all from one sample in a study of blood T cell repertoires in COVID-19. Method: immunoSEQ multiplex PCR; TCRdb's copy keeps in-frame clones and lacks some. This sample carries 180,000 or so clones, about 89% of them seen once, and the ten largest clones take roughly 0.77%. The material sequenced was PBMCs or T cells enriched from blood (not recorded which). The receptor set was obtained from a woman aged 18 to 35 who had recovered from COVID-19. The CDR3 runs from the conserved cysteine through the conserved F or W. A D gene is named only where the DNA matches it firmly. Rows may omit the clone size; those that give it use once, few, many or a size class.

clone size: -; J gene: TRBJ1-2; V gene: TRBV30; D gene: -; CDR3 DNA: TGTGCCTGGAGTGTGGGCACTCTCTATGGCTACACCTTC; CDR3 protein: CAWSVGTLYGYTF
clone size: -; J gene: TRBJ2-7; V gene: TRBV14; D gene: -; CDR3 DNA: TGTGCCAGCAGCCAAGTACGAGGGAGTAGTAGGCAGTACTTC; CDR3 protein: CASSQVRGSSRQYF
clone size: -; J gene: TRBJ2-2; V gene: TRBV19; D gene: -; CDR3 DNA: TGTGCCAGTAGTGGGGCCCGGGCGGGACCCGGGGAGCTGTTTTTT; CDR3 protein: CASSGARAGPGELFF
clone size: once; J gene: TRBJ1-4; V gene: TRBV5-6; D gene: TRBD1; CDR3 DNA: TGTGCCAGCAGCTTGGTGACAGGGTACGGAAAACTGTTTTTT; CDR3 protein: CASSLVTGYGKLFF
clone size: -; J gene: TRBJ1-1; V gene: TRBV29-1; D gene: TRBD1; CDR3 DNA: TGCAGCGTTACAGGGGACCCCGTTACACTGAACACTGAAGCTTTCTTT; CDR3 protein: CSVTGDPVTLNTEAFF
clone size: -; J gene: TRBJ2-2; V gene: TRBV6-4; D gene: -; CDR3 DNA: TGTGCCAGCAGTACACACCCGACTGCGGCCGGGGAGCTGTTTTTT; CDR3 protein: CASSTHPTAAGELFF
clone size: -; J gene: TRBJ2-1; V gene: TRBV6-5; D gene: -; CDR3 DNA: TGTGCCAGCAGCACCCTCCAGTTCCCCTACAATGAGCAGTTCTTC; CDR3 protein: CASSTLQFPYNEQFF
clone size: -; J gene: TRBJ2-4; V gene: TRBV29-1; D gene: -; CDR3 DNA: TGCAGCGTTGCCAACCGGGACAAAAACATTCAGTACTTC; CDR3 protein: CSVANRDKNIQYF
clone size: -; J gene: TRBJ1-3; V gene: TRBV9; D gene: TRBD1; CDR3 DNA: TGTGCCAGCAGCGTAGGTCCAGGGACAGGTTCTGGAAACACCATATATTTT; CDR3 protein: CASSVGPGTGSGNTIYF
clone size: -; J gene: TRBJ2-7; V gene: TRBV29-1; D gene: TRBD1; CDR3 DNA: TGCAGCGTTGGACTGACCGGGACAGGGGAGTACTTC; CDR3 protein: CSVGLTGTGEYF
clone size: -; J gene: TRBJ2-7; V gene: TRBV2; D gene: -; CDR3 DNA: TGTGCCAGCAGTGTTAGGCAGGCCGACGAGCAGTACTTC; CDR3 protein: CASSVRQADEQYF
clone size: -; J gene: TRBJ2-7; V gene: TRBV4-3; D gene: TRBD2; CDR3 DNA: TGCGCCAGCAGCCAAGAACTAGCGGGAGCCCCAATATACGAGCAGTACTTC; CDR3 protein: CASSQELAGAPIYEQYF
clone size: -; J gene: TRBJ2-7; V gene: TRBV7-2; D gene: -; CDR3 DNA: TGTGCCAGCAGCTCCGGACATTCCTCCTACGAGCAGTACTTC; CDR3 protein: CASSSGHSSYEQYF
clone size: -; J gene: TRBJ2-7; V gene: TRBV5-1; D gene: -; CDR3 DNA: TGCGCCAGCAGCTTGTCAGTCCCCATTACGGAGCAGTACTTC; CDR3 protein: CASSLSVPITEQYF
clone size: -; J gene: TRBJ2-1; V gene: TRBV28; D gene: -; CDR3 DNA: TGTGCCAGCAGTTTAAATACGGGGTTAGCTGAGCAGTTCTTC; CDR3 protein: CASSLNTGLAEQFF
clone size: -; J gene: TRBJ1-4; V gene: TRBV28; D gene: TRBD1; CDR3 DNA: TGTGCCAGCAGTTTATGGGGGACAGCCTTTGAAAAACTGTTTTTT; CDR3 protein: CASSLWGTAFEKLFF